This T cell receptor (beta chain) was profiled in a study of cytomegalovirus exposure and HLA in healthy donors. Overall study: Out of 398 genotyped donors, less than 85% belonged to the Caucasian-associated ancestry cluster. Overall study findings and caveats: Later work showed greater clonal expansion in HLA-associated TCR beta chains than in equally common others. An apparent linkage of common viral pathogens to several of the most significant clusters emerged in a later analysis. Excluded were some V segments that proved indistinguishable, including TRBV6-2 and TRBV6-3.

In the case of this clone: Its antigen is not identified.

PCR involved 60 Vbeta and 13 Jbeta primers. Sequencing was performed with immunoSEQ multiplex PCR; in TCRdb, only in-frame clones are kept and a portion is missing. The sample gives 97,000 or so clones, around 80% of which show up once; approximately 1.4% is in the top ten. This CDR3 spans 16 amino acids. V lost 4 bases to trimming and J lost 4 bases; unmatched junction nucleotides: 9. In germline, CDR1 is SGHDN, CDR2 FVKESK. Material: PBMCs. The clonotype originates from a man aged 35-49 years in good health and CMV-seronegative. The chain couples TRBV14 to TRBJ2-1, with 8 bases lining up with TRBD2. The CDR3: CASSLIGLAGYNEQFF. DNA for the CDR3: TGTGCCAGCAGCCTAATCGGTTTAGCGGGGTACAATGAGCAGTTCTTC.